The 14 T cell receptor beta chains reported below all come from one sample, sequenced in a study of blood T cell repertoires in COVID-19. Produced via immunoSEQ multiplex PCR; TCRdb's table is partial and in-frame only. Among about 250,000 clones, 70% to 90% were seen once, and the ten largest hold more than 4%. Sequenced input: PBMCs or T cells enriched from blood (not recorded which). The receptors were gathered from a woman aged 25 to 39 who had recovered from COVID-19.

This clone was found a few times. This chain connects TRBV28 to TRBJ1-3; D remains unclear. V lost 7 bases and J lost 0, with 16 bases in between. Per the germline V gene, CDR1 is MDHEN and CDR2 is SYDVKM. CDR3 size: 16 residues. DNA for the CDR3: TGTGCCAGCACCGATCGAGGGCAGGTCTCTGGAAACACCATATATTTT. Its translation is CASTDRGQVSGNTIYF.

The rearrangement uses TRBV15 and TRBJ2-2, with TRBD1 identical over 8 bases. J gave up 6 bases and V 3 bases, and 6 bases lay outside the gene matches. The CDR3 extends over 15 amino acids. Germline values: CDR1 LNHNV, CDR2 YYDKDF (reference sequence). The CDR3, as DNA: TGTGCCACCAGCAGCCGGACAGGGATCCCCGGGGAGCTGTTTTTT. Residues: CATSSRTGIPGELFF.

The rearrangement uses TRBV5-1 and TRBJ2-2, with 7 positions matching TRBD1. Trimming cost V 4 bases and J 0 bases; bases outside gene matches: 6. The CDR3 spans 16 residues. Germline lookup yields CDR1 SGHRS and CDR2 YFSETQ. The CDR3 region is CASSSPGQSNTGELFF. CDR3 nucleotides: TGCGCCAGCAGCAGTCCGGGACAGTCGAACACCGGGGAGCTGTTTTTT.

V and J are TRBV2 and TRBJ1-5; D might be TRBD1 (5 bases). Trimming removed 8 bases at V and 0 bases at J, with 8 bases between. Germline V gene data show CDR1 as SNHLY and CDR2 as FYNNEI. The CDR3 is 13 residues long. For the CDR3, the DNA is TGTGCCAGCGGGGGGGGTAGCAATCAGCCCCAGCATTTT. Amino acid sequence: CASGGGSNQPQHF.

V gene TRBV3-1 (or the pseudogene TRBV3-2) combines with J gene TRBJ2-5; a possible D gene is TRBD2 (5 bases). Germline CDR1 and CDR2: LGHDT and YNNKEL (reference sequence). The length of the CDR3 is 15 residues. Trimming stripped 0 bases from V and 2 bases from J, with 10 bases between. CDR3 nucleotide sequence: TGTGCCAGCAGCCAAGATATAGAGGGACAAGAGACCCAGTACTTC. As protein: CASSQDIEGQETQYF.

A single count supports this clone. The rearrangement joins TRBV3-1 (or the pseudogene TRBV3-2) to TRBJ2-2; D gene unclear. Per the germline V gene, CDR1 is LGHDT and CDR2 is YNNKEL (reference sequence). V was cut by 4 bases and J by 4 bases, with 10 bases left in between. The CDR3 loop spans 14 amino acids. The CDR3 DNA reads as TGTGCCAGCAGCCTCCAATCGGGCACCGGGGAGCTGTTTTTT. Amino acids: CASSLQSGTGELFF.

The rearrangement uses TRBV2 and TRBJ2-2; D is perhaps TRBD2 (6 bases). Germline V gene data show CDR1 as SNHLY and CDR2 as FYNNEI. Trimming shortened V by 7 bases and J by 6 bases, and 15 bases separated the two germline ends. CDR3 length: 14 residues. The CDR3 is CASTQGGWAGELFF. DNA of the CDR3: TGTGCCAGCACCCAAGGAGGGTGGGCCGGGGAGCTGTTTTTT.

The chain carries TRBV27 and TRBJ2-2; 10 nucleotides agree with TRBD2. Per the germline V gene, CDR1 is MNHEY and CDR2 is SMNVEV (reference sequence). J gave up 4 bases and V 5 bases, and 4 bases lay outside the gene matches. The length of the CDR3 is 15 residues. CDR3 sequence reads: CASSVLAGPTGELFF. In nucleotides, the CDR3 is TGTGCCAGCAGTGTACTAGCGGGACCCACCGGGGAGCTGTTTTTT.

The chain is built from TRBV7-8 and TRBJ1-5; no reliable D call. The CDR3 is 13 residues long. The V gene's germline CDR1 is SGHVS and CDR2 FQNEAQ. Trimming removed 1 base from V and 9 bases from J, with 10 bases in between. The CDR3 spells CASSLEMPGPQHF. The CDR3 DNA reads TGTGCCAGCAGCTTAGAAATGCCGGGGCCCCAGCATTTT. Full variable domain (remainder filled in from reference TRBV7-8 and TRBJ1-5): GAGVSQSPRYKVAKRGQDVALRCDPISGHVSLFWYQQALGQGPEFLTYFQNEAQLDKSGLPSDRFFAERPEGSVSTLKIQRTQQEDSAVYLCASSLEMPGPQHFGDGTRLSIL.

CDR3 loop: CARRPSDRKGPPLHF. CDR3 nucleotide sequence: TGTGCCAGAAGACCGTCGGACAGGAAGGGGCCACCCCTCCACTTT. The chain carries TRBV5-3 and TRBJ1-6; TRBD1 agrees at 7 bases. TRBV5-3 is annotated as an ORF whose role is uncertain. V dropped 5 bases and J dropped 11; count of bases not matched to a gene: 13. The CDR3 has 15 amino acids.

V and J are TRBV6-5 and TRBJ2-3, with 8 bases aligning to TRBD2. The germline V gene has CDR1 MNHEY and CDR2 SVGAGI. V lost 5 bases and J lost 1; bases outside the gene matches: 8. CDR3 size: 16 residues. CDR3 sequence (DNA): TGTGCCAGCAGTCACTACAACGGGGGGGGCACAGATACGCAGTATTTT. It codes for CASSHYNGGGTDTQYF.

This rearrangement joins TRBV14 to TRBJ2-5, with D unclear. V lost 0 bases and J lost 2, with 7 bases in between. CDR3 length: 14 residues. Germline CDR1 reads SGHDN; CDR2 reads FVKESK. CDR3 in DNA: TGTGCCAGCAGCCAAGATCTTAAACAAGAGACCCAGTACTTC. As protein: CASSQDLKQETQYF.

The chain carries TRBV7-9 and TRBJ1-5, with a weak D call TRBD1 (5 bases). The CDR3 is 17 amino acids. V was clipped by 5 bases and J by 4 bases, with 21 bases between them. Germline V gives CDR1 SEHNR, CDR2 FQNEAQ (reference sequence). CDR3 sequence: CASSPDVGGVPNQPQHF. The DNA for the CDR3 is TGTGCCAGCAGCCCGGACGTTGGAGGGGTACCGAATCAGCCCCAGCATTTT.

The chain is built from TRBV28 and TRBJ1-1, with 7 bases fitting TRBD1. The CDR3 is made up of 14 amino acids. Germline-derived CDR1 and CDR2 are MDHEN and SYDVKM. J gave up 0 bases and V 4 bases, and 2 bases lay outside the gene matches. CDR3 protein: CASSSTGLNTEAFF. CDR3 nucleotides: TGTGCCAGCAGTTCGACAGGGCTGAACACTGAAGCTTTCTTT.